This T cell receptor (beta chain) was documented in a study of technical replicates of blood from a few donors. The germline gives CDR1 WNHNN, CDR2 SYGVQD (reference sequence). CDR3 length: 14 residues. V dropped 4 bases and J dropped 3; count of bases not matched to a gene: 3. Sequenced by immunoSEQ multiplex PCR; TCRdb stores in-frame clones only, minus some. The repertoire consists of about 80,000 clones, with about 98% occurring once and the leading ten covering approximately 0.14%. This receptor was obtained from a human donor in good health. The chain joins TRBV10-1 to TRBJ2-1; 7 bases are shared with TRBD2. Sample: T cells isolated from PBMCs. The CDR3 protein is CASSVSSGYNEQFF. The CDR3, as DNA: TGCGCCAGCAGTGTGTCTAGCGGCTACAATGAGCAGTTCTTC.